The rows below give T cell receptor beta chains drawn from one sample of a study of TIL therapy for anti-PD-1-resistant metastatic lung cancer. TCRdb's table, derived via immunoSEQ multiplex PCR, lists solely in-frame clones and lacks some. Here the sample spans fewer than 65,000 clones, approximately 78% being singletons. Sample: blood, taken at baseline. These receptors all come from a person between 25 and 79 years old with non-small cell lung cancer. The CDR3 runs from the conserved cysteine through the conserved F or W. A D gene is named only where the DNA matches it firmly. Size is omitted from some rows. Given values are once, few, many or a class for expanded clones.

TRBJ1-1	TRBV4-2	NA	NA	TGTGCCAGCAGTCCCTTAGGAAGTCCTGAAGCTTTCTTT	CASSPLGSPEAFF
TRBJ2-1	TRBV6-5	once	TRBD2	TGTGCCAGCAGTTTGGGGCGGGGGTTCTACAATGAGCAGTTCTTC	CASSLGRGFYNEQFF
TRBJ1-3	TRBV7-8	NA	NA	TGTGCCAGCAGCTTAGTAGCTGGAAACACCATATATTTT	CASSLVAGNTIYF
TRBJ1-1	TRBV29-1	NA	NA	TGCAGCGTTGAAGGGGGGTACAGGGTCAACACTGAAGCTTTCTTT	CSVEGGYRVNTEAFF
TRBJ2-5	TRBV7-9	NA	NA	TGTGCCAGCAGTTACGGGACTCAAGAGACCCAGTACTTC	CASSYGTQETQYF
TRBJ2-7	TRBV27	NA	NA	TGTGCCAGCAGTTTACTCACCGGGACGGCCCGGAACTTC	CASSLLTGTARNF
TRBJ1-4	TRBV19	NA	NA	TGTGCCAGTAGTAACCCCCGGGCAGCTAATGAAAAACTGTTTTTT	CASSNPRAANEKLFF
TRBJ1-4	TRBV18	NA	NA	TGTGCCAGCTCACCGACCCAGGGGAACGAAAAACTGTTTTTT	CASSPTQGNEKLFF
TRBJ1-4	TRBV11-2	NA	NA	TGTGCCAGCAGCTTAGTACGTGGGTCTAATGAAAAACTGTTTTTT	CASSLVRGSNEKLFF
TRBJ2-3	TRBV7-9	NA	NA	TGTGCCAGCAGCTCTACACCGACTAGAACAGATACGCAGTATTTT	CASSSTPTRTDTQYF
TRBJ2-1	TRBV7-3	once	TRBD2	TGTGCCAGCAACCTCGTAGCGGGAGGAAAAAATGAGCAGTTCTTC	CASNLVAGGKNEQFF
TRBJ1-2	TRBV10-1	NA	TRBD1	TGCGCCAGCAGTAAGGACAGGGAAGGCGGCTACACCTTC	CASSKDREGGYTF
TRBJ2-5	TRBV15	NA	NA	TGTGCCACCAGCAGAGATGTGGGGGGTGAGACCCAGTACTTC	CATSRDVGGETQYF
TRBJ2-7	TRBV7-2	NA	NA	TGTGCCAGCAGCTTAGTCTACGAGCAGTACTTC	CASSLVYEQYF
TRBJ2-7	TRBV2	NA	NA	TGTGCCAAAGGTCTGACGGGGGGCGCCTACGAGCAGTACTTC	CAKGLTGGAYEQYF
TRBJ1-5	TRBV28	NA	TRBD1	TGTGCCAGCAGTCCCCCCCCACAGGGGAGGAGGCAGCCCCAGCATTTT	CASSPPPQGRRQPQHF
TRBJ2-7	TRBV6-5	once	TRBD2	TGTGCCAGCAGTTACTCGGGGGGGACCGTCTCCTACGAGCAGTACTTC	CASSYSGGTVSYEQYF
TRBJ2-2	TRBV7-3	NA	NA	TGTGCCAGCAGCTTCCCCCCCGGGGAGCTGTTTTTT	CASSFPPGELFF
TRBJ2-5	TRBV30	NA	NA	TGTGCCTGGAACACAGGGTGGGAGACCCAGTACTTC	CAWNTGWETQYF
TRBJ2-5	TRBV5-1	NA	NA	TGCGCCAGCAGCTTCGGATGGGAAGAGACCCAGTACTTC	CASSFGWEETQYF
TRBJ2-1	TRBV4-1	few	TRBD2	TGCGCCAGCAGCCAGGGGAGGGGCCGTGATGGGAATGAGCAGTTCTTC	CASSQGRGRDGNEQFF
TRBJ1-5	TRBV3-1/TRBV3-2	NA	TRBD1	TGTGCCAGCAGCCAAGGGCGCCAGGGGGTTTCGAATCAGCCCCAGCATTTT	CASSQGRQGVSNQPQHF
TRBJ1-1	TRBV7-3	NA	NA	TGTGCCAGCAGCTTAACGGGGGGCACTGAAGCTTTCTTT	CASSLTGGTEAFF
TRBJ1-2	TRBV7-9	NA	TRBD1	TGTGCCAGCAGCTTCGCCCAGGGGGGACATGGCTACACCTTC	CASSFAQGGHGYTF
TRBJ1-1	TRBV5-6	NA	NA	TGTGCCAGCAGCTTGTTGTTAGGTTCTGAAGCTTTCTTT	CASSLLLGSEAFF
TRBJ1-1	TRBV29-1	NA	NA	TGCAGCGTTCTGACAGGAAGGACTGAAGCTTTCTTT	CSVLTGRTEAFF
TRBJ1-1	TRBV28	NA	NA	TGTGCCAGCAGTTGGGGAGTGAGGGCGCCTGAAGCTTTCTTT	CASSWGVRAPEAFF
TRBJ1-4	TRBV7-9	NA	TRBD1	TGTGCCAGCAGCTTAGGTGGGACAGTTAATGAAAAACTGTTTTTT	CASSLGGTVNEKLFF
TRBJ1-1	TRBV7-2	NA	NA	TGTGCCAGCAGCACCCAAGACGGTTCCACTGAAGCTTTCTTT	CASSTQDGSTEAFF
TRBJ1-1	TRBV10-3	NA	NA	TGTGCCATCAGTGAGGAGGAGAACACTGAAGCTTTCTTT	CAISEEENTEAFF
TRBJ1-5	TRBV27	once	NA	TGTGCCAGCAGTTTTGTAGTCGGGCAGCCCCAGCATTTT	CASSFVVGQPQHF
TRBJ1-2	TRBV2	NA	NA	TGTGCCAGCAGTGAGCAGGGGAATGGAGGCTACACCTTC	CASSEQGNGGYTF
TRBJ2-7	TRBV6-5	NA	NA	TGTGCCAGCAGCAACCGGTACGAGCAGTACTTC	CASSNRYEQYF
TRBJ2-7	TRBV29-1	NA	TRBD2	TGCAGCGTTGAAGGGGAAAGGGAGGGGTTGAGCTACGAGCAGTACTTC	CSVEGEREGLSYEQYF
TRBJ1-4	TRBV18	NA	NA	TGTGCCAGCCACCGAGGGGAAGGTGAAAAACTGTTTTTT	CASHRGEGEKLFF
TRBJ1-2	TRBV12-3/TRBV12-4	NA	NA	TGTGCCAGCAGTTTAACGGTCTTCTATGGCTACACCTTC	CASSLTVFYGYTF
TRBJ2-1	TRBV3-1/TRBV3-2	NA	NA	TGTGCCAGCAGCCCACGATCCCCAGCGGAAAAGCAGTTCTTC	CASSPRSPAEKQFF
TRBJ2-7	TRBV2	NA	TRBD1	TGTGCCACCGCCGGGACAGGAGCCTACGAGCAGTACTTC	CATAGTGAYEQYF
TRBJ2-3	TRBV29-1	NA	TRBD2	TGCAGCGTCGCTCCGGGACTAGCGTCAGATACGCAGTATTTT	CSVAPGLASDTQYF
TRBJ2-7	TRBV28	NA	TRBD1	TGTGCCAGCAGTGATAGGGGGCCCCCTAACTACGAGCAGTACTTC	CASSDRGPPNYEQYF
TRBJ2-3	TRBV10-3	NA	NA	TGTGCCATCAGTGAAAGGGTTGGCGATACGCAGTATTTT	CAISERVGDTQYF
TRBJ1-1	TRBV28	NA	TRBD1	TGTGCCACCTGGACAGGTCTGAACACTGAAGCTTTCTTT	CATWTGLNTEAFF
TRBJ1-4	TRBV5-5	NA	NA	TGTGCCAGCAGCCCTAAACAGGGTTCGGGTATCCGAGGTGAAAAACTGTTTTTT	CASSPKQGSGIRGEKLFF
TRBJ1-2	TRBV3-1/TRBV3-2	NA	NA	TGTGCCAGCAGGCCCGAAGGGGGTCTCCTAAACTATGGCTACACCTTC	CASRPEGGLLNYGYTF
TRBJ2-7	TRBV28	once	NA	TGTGCCAGCAGTCCGAACCTAGGGGTTCTCATCTACGAGCAGTACTTC	CASSPNLGVLIYEQYF
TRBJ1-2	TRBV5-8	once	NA	TGTGCCAGCAGCTTGGCCGGGGACCGGGGTGGCTACACCTTC	CASSLAGDRGGYTF
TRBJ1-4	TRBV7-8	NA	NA	TGTGCCAGCAGCTATCACCGGCCAGGGAATGAAAAACTGTTTTTT	CASSYHRPGNEKLFF
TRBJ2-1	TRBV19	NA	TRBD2	TGTGCCAGTGCCCGGGAGGGTCCCTACAATGAGCAGTTCTTC	CASAREGPYNEQFF
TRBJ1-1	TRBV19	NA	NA	TGTGCCAGTAGTATAGTAGCGAACACTGAAGCTTTCTTT	CASSIVANTEAFF
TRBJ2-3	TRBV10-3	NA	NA	TGTGCCTTGATGGGGAGCGGACCCACAGATACGCAGTATTTT	CALMGSGPTDTQYF
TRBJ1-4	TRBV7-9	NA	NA	TGTGCCAGCAGCTCCGGGGGGGGAGATGAAAAACTGTTTTTT	CASSSGGGDEKLFF
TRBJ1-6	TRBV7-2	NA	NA	TGTGCCAGCAGCTCGGACATTACCTCCTATAATTCACCCCTCCACTTT	CASSSDITSYNSPLHF
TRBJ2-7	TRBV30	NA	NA	TGTGCCTGGAGTATATATATCTTAGGACAGCCCTACGAGCAGTACTTC	CAWSIYILGQPYEQYF
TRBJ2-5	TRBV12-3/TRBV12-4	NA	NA	TGTGCCAGCAGTTTAAGGGAGTTTGAGACCCAGTACTTC	CASSLREFETQYF
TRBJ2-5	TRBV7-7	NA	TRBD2	TGTGCCAGCAGCTTAGGACTAGCGGGGGGGCAGGAGACCCAGTACTTC	CASSLGLAGGQETQYF
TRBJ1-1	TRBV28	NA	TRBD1	TGTGCCAGCAGTCATCAGGGGGCCCGTGAAGCTTTCTTT	CASSHQGAREAFF
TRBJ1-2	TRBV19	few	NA	TGTGCCAGTATACCCACAGAGAGGCTACTCTATGGCTACACCTTC	CASIPTERLLYGYTF
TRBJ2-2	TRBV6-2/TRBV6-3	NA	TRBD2	TGTGCCAGCAGTTTCGGGAGGGCTCGCCGGGAGCTGTTTTTT	CASSFGRARRELFF
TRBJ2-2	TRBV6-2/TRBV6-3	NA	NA	TGTGCCAGCAGTTACACAGACACCGGGGAGCTGTTTTTT	CASSYTDTGELFF